Below, 28 T cell receptor beta chains from the same sample are listed, as sequenced in a study of long-term antiretroviral therapy in people with HIV. Sequencing relied on immunoSEQ assay v3.0, run at survey level. Profiling relied on immunoSEQ multiplex PCR, and the TCRdb table lists in-frame clones only, not all of them. This sample yields about 17,000 clones, of which 79% are seen a single time; less than 10% belongs to the top ten. The sample was unsorted PBMCs, taken at the start of antiretroviral therapy. Receptor source: a man younger than 45 with HIV.

The V call is TRBV2, the J call TRBJ2-3; 8 bases fit TRBD1. Trimming at V came to 5 bases and at J to 4 bases, leaving 14 bases not matched to a gene. The CDR3 length is 17 residues. The V gene's germline CDR1 is SNHLY and CDR2 FYNNEI. The CDR3 nucleotides are TGTGCCAGCAGTCCGACCGAGACAGGGGTCGGGTCAGATACGCAGTATTTT. This encodes CASSPTETGVGSDTQYF.

The CDR3 bases are TGTGCCTGGAGTGCCCCCCTAGCGGAAGACGAGCAGTTCTTC. Residues: CAWSAPLAEDEQFF. The chain employs TRBV30 and TRBJ2-1; 7 bases map to TRBD2. Germline V gene lookup returns CDR1 GTSNPN and CDR2 SVGIG (reference sequence). Germline trimming cut 1 base from V and 10 bases from J; bases unmatched to any gene: 10. The CDR3 has 14 residues.

The rearrangement joins TRBV28 to TRBJ1-1; D unclear. Trimming pared 4 bases from V and 5 bases from J, leaving 14 bases between. The CDR3 length is 14 residues. The germline V gene encodes CDR1 MDHEN and CDR2 SYDVKM. CDR3 DNA: TGTGCCAGCAGTTCCCCCCGTCCGGGGACTGAAGCTTTCTTT. This gives the protein CASSSPRPGTEAFF.

This chain links TRBV14 with TRBJ2-7; 9 bases match TRBD2. This CDR3 is 16 amino acids long. Unmatched junction bases numbered 12, after V lost 4 bases and J lost 5 bases. Looked up from germline, CDR1 is SGHDN and CDR2 is FVKESK. The CDR3 DNA reads as TGTGCCAGCAGCCCGAATTGGGGTAGCGGGAGTCACGAGCAGTACTTC. Translating gives CASSPNWGSGSHEQYF.

The chain couples TRBV27 to TRBJ2-7, with TRBD1 identical over 8 bases. The CDR3 length is 16 residues. Losses at the gene ends were 2 bases for V and 4 bases for J; bases not matched to a gene: 10. Germline assignment: CDR1 MNHEY and CDR2 SMNVEV (reference sequence). In nucleotides, the CDR3 is TGTGCCAGCAGTTTAGGAGCCCCCGGGACAGGATACGAGCAGTACTTC. Translation: CASSLGAPGTGYEQYF.

The J gene is TRBJ2-7, the V gene TRBV5-1; 14 nucleotides line up with TRBD2. Per the germline V gene, CDR1 is SGHRS and CDR2 is YFSETQ. The ends lost 4 bases at V and 0 bases at J; junction bases unmatched: 12. The CDR3 sequence is 19 residues long. The CDR3 nucleotides read TGCGCCAGCAGCGCGGGACTAGCGGGGGCTTACGAGGGCTCCTACGAGCAGTACTTC. It specifies CASSAGLAGAYEGSYEQYF.

The chain joins TRBV6-6 to TRBJ1-2, with 10 bases matching TRBD1. Germline V CDR1 and CDR2: MNHNY, SVGAGI (reference sequence). The CDR3 consists of 14 residues. With 5 bases clipped from V and 8 bases from J, the junction kept 8 bases outside the gene matches. The CDR3 DNA sequence: TGTGCCAGCAGTCTGACAGGGGGCGTGAAAGGCTACACCTTC. It is translated as CASSLTGGVKGYTF.

This clone ranks as medium-sized (0.01 to 0.1%). The rearrangement uses TRBV11-2 and TRBJ2-7, with D uncertain. In germline, CDR1 is SGHAT, CDR2 FQNNGV. The CDR3 has 15 residues. With 0 bases removed from V and 2 bases from J, the gap between germline ends came to 11 bases. CDR3 region: CASSLDVAATYEQYF. In DNA form, the CDR3 reads TGTGCCAGCAGCTTAGATGTAGCCGCTACCTACGAGCAGTACTTC.

The chain uses TRBV6-1 and TRBJ2-1, with TRBD2 matching over 11 bases. Per germline, CDR1 MNHNS and CDR2 SASEGT. V shed 4 bases, J shed 6 bases, and the junction held 2 bases outside the gene matches. The CDR3 loop spans 14 amino acids. CDR3 protein: CASSVAGGPNEQFF. The DNA for the CDR3 is TGTGCCAGCAGTGTAGCGGGAGGGCCCAATGAGCAGTTCTTC.

The gene calls are TRBV7-9 and TRBJ2-5, with 7 bases fitting TRBD1. CDR1 and CDR2 from the germline V gene are SEHNR and FQNEAQ (reference sequence). The CDR3 covers 14 residues. V was clipped by 5 bases and J by 2 bases; unmatched bases: 5. The CDR3 is CASSQRDSQETQYF. The CDR3 DNA is TGTGCCAGCAGCCAGAGGGACAGTCAAGAGACCCAGTACTTC.

V and J are TRBV6-6 and TRBJ1-3; TRBD1 matches 10 bases. Germline assignment: CDR1 MNHNY and CDR2 SVGAGI (reference sequence). Trimming took 2 bases from V and 2 from J; bases not matched to a gene: 0. The CDR3 contains 15 residues. CDR3 DNA sequence: TGTGCCAGCAGTTACGGGACAGGGGCTGGAAACACCATATATTTT. This gives the protein CASSYGTGAGNTIYF.

The chain couples TRBV2 to TRBJ1-4; no firm D call. The V end lost 5 bases, the J end lost 0 bases, and 13 bases lay between the germline ends. Germline-derived CDR1 and CDR2 are SNHLY and FYNNEI. This CDR3 is 16 amino acids long. The CDR3: CASSRLGRATNEKLFF. CDR3 nucleotide sequence: TGTGCCAGCAGTAGACTAGGGCGAGCAACTAATGAAAAACTGTTTTTT.

This rearrangement joins TRBV25-1 to TRBJ1-1; a possible D gene is TRBD1 (6 bases). This CDR3 contains 14 residues. V lost 6 bases and J lost 6, with 17 bases in between. Looked up from germline, CDR1 is MGHDK and CDR2 is SYGVNS. The CDR3 DNA sequence: TGTGCCAGCAGGGAGACAGGATTGTCGTCTGAAGCTTTCTTT. Protein: CASRETGLSSEAFF.

This rearrangement joins TRBV7-6 to TRBJ2-7, with D unclear. The germline V and J ends were trimmed by 5 bases and 0 bases, with 5 bases remaining between them. The CDR3 has 12 amino acids. Germline values: CDR1 SGHVS, CDR2 FNYEAQ. The CDR3 nucleotides are TGTGCCAGCAGCACAAACTCCTACGAGCAGTACTTC. Amino acids: CASSTNSYEQYF.

The CDR3 is CATSRLDNSAGEQYF. The CDR3 DNA reads TGTGCCACCAGCAGGCTCGACAACTCTGCTGGGGAGCAGTACTTC. This chain joins TRBV15 and TRBJ2-7; D is unresolved. Germline V lookup: CDR1 LNHNV, CDR2 YYDKDF (reference sequence). V was shortened by 3 bases and J by 7 bases, with 19 bases between the two germline ends. The CDR3 length is 15 residues.

The rearrangement joins TRBV5-1 to TRBJ1-1, with no clear D. The CDR3 totals 16 residues. Per the germline V gene, CDR1 is SGHRS and CDR2 is YFSETQ. V gave up 1 base and J gave up 4 bases, with 17 bases separating them. The DNA for the CDR3 is TGCGCCAGCAGCTTGAACAGTCCTCGAGATATCACTGAAGCTTTCTTT. Residues: CASSLNSPRDITEAFF. The full variable domain, rest sourced from reference TRBV5-1 and TRBJ1-1, is KAGVTQTPRYLIKTRGQQVTLSCSPISGHRSVSWYQQTPGQGLQFLFEYFSETQRNKGNFPGRFSGRQFSNSRSEMNVSTLELGDSALYLCASSLNSPRDITEAFFGQGTRLTVV.

The gene calls are TRBV30 and TRBJ2-7, with D possibly matching TRBD1 (6 bases). CDR1 and CDR2 (germline): GTSNPN, SVGIG (reference sequence). The CDR3 is 13 residues long. Trimming took 2 bases from V and 2 from J, leaving 10 bases between them. CDR3 sequence: CAWSPQGPYEQYF. For the CDR3, the DNA is TGTGCCTGGAGTCCCCAGGGGCCCTACGAGCAGTACTTC. Full variable domain (rest looked up from reference TRBV30 and TRBJ2-7): SQTIHQWPATLVQPVGSPLSLECTVEGTSNPNLYWYRQAAGRGLQLLFYSVGIGQISSEVPQNLSASRPQDRQFILSSKKLLLSDSGFYLCAWSPQGPYEQYFGPGTRLTVT.

V usage is TRBV7-9 and J usage is TRBJ2-1, with D perhaps given as TRBD1 or TRBD2 (5 bases each). CDR1 SEHNR and CDR2 FQNEAQ come from the germline V gene (reference sequence). V was clipped by 5 bases and J by 2 bases, with 16 bases between them. The CDR3 consists of 16 residues. This CDR3 is CASSPEGLGAYNEQFF. DNA for the CDR3: TGTGCCAGCAGCCCAGAGGGGCTGGGGGCCTACAATGAGCAGTTCTTC.

The J gene is TRBJ1-1, the V gene TRBV2; no definite D call. Trimming pared 10 bases from V and 0 bases from J, leaving 12 bases between. The CDR3 is 13 residues long. CDR1 and CDR2 (germline): SNHLY, FYNNEI. CDR3 DNA sequence: TGTGCCACCCACGTTAATTTGAACACTGAAGCTTTCTTT. Amino acids: CATHVNLNTEAFF.

The chain joins TRBV28 to TRBJ1-2, with 7 bases lining up with TRBD1. The V gene's germline CDR1 is MDHEN and CDR2 SYDVKM. With 4 bases clipped from V and 4 bases from J, the junction kept 12 bases outside the gene matches. CDR3 length equals 16 residues. In DNA, the CDR3 is TGTGCCAGCAGTTCTAATACAGGGGCCCTCTTCTATGGCTACACCTTC. Protein: CASSSNTGALFYGYTF.

J is TRBJ1-4 and V is TRBV5-1; 10 nucleotides agree with TRBD1. CDR1 and CDR2 from the germline V gene are SGHRS and YFSETQ. The ends lost 4 bases at V and 0 bases at J; junction bases unmatched: 9. This CDR3 has 18 residues. In nucleotides, the CDR3 is TGCGCCAGCAGCCCCGGACAGGGGGGCGGGGCAACTAATGAAAAACTGTTTTTT. Its protein is CASSPGQGGGATNEKLFF.

This chain uses TRBV7-2 with TRBJ2-7; D possibly corresponds to TRBD1 (5 bases). The CDR3 is 16 residues long. Germline CDR1 SGHTA, CDR2 FQGNSA. The V end lost 1 base, the J end lost 2 bases, and 15 bases lay between the germline ends. CDR3 residues: CASSLGGPGLTYEQYF. The CDR3 nucleotides read TGTGCCAGCAGCTTAGGGGGCCCCGGGTTGACCTACGAGCAGTACTTC.

This chain links TRBV5-4 with TRBJ1-2; D gene uncertain. The CDR3 length is 13 residues. Trimming stripped 2 bases from V and 9 bases from J, with 14 bases between. CDR1 and CDR2 from the germline V gene are SGHNT and YYREEE (reference sequence). CDR3 sequence (DNA): TGTGCCAGCAGCTTTGGACCGGTCGTACGCTACACCTTC. Translated: CASSFGPVVRYTF.

The chain links TRBV2 to TRBJ2-3; D possibly uses TRBD1 or TRBD2 (5 bases each). This CDR3 contains 20 residues. V was pared by 6 bases and J by 0 bases, with 28 bases between. Germline V gene lookup returns CDR1 SNHLY and CDR2 FYNNEI. In DNA form, the CDR3 reads TGTGCCAGCAGAGACGGAAGGGGACGGGATAGCCGAGCTAGCACAGATACGCAGTATTTT. Its protein is CASRDGRGRDSRASTDTQYF.

This clone was seen just once. The chain has TRBV28 and TRBJ1-2, with TRBD1 matching 7 bases. Germline CDR1 is MDHEN and CDR2 is SYDVKM. The CDR3 has 14 amino acids. Trimming cost V 5 bases and J 4 bases; bases outside gene matches: 7. CDR3 sequence reads: CASSAPGQIYGYTF. The CDR3 nucleotides are TGTGCCAGCAGTGCTCCGGGACAGATCTATGGCTACACCTTC.

This clone was seen a few times. The J gene is TRBJ2-7, the V gene TRBV7-2; either TRBD1 or TRBD2 may fit D (7 bases each). V shed 5 bases and J shed 4 bases, with 18 bases lying between them. CDR1 SGHTA and CDR2 FQGNSA come from the germline V gene. This CDR3 region has 15 residues. For the CDR3, the DNA is TGTGCCAGCAGCAACCAGGGGGGAGGGGGATACGAGCAGTACTTC. Translated: CASSNQGGGGYEQYF.

The J gene is TRBJ2-3, the V gene TRBV9, with 7 nucleotides matching TRBD2. V gave up 10 bases and J gave up 4 bases; unmatched junction bases: 9. Germline CDR1 reads SGDLS; CDR2 reads YYNGEE. The CDR3 has 13 amino acids. The CDR3 region has the DNA TGTGCCGGCTTACTAGCGCTGGCAGATACGCAGTATTTT. This encodes CAGLLALADTQYF.

This clone appeared a few times. The chain uses TRBV7-9 and TRBJ2-2; 15 bases align to TRBD2. This CDR3 has 16 residues. With V trimmed by 4 bases and J by 5 bases, 2 bases remained unmatched. Germline CDR1 SEHNR, CDR2 FQNEAQ (reference sequence). The CDR3 loop reads CASSSGLAGGTGELFF. In DNA form, the CDR3 reads TGTGCCAGCAGCTCGGGACTAGCGGGAGGTACCGGGGAGCTGTTTTTT.